The next 10 T cell receptor beta chains were all read from a single sample in a study of cytomegalovirus exposure and HLA in healthy donors. PCR amplification relied on 60 Vbeta primers (plus 13 Jbeta primers). TCRdb's table, derived via immunoSEQ multiplex PCR, lists solely in-frame clones and lacks some. The sample yields 150,000 to 200,000 clones, approximately 80% seen once. Sequencing used PBMCs. Receptor source: a woman aged 50 to 60 in good health and CMV-seronegative.

The sample holds one count of this clone. Other DNA sequences in the same sample also yield this CDR3. The rearrangement links TRBV5-1 to TRBJ2-5, with D perhaps TRBD1 (6 bases). Per germline, CDR1 SGHRS and CDR2 YFSETQ. The CDR3 is made up of 13 amino acids. V was clipped by 1 base and J by 5 bases, with 9 bases between them. The CDR3 DNA is TGCGCCAGCAGCTTGACAGGGCCGGAGACCCAGTACTTC. Its protein product is CASSLTGPETQYF. Full variable domain (missing parts from reference TRBV5-1 and TRBJ2-5): KAGVTQTPRYLIKTRGQQVTLSCSPISGHRSVSWYQQTPGQGLQFLFEYFSETQRNKGNFPGRFSGRQFSNSRSEMNVSTLELGDSALYLCASSLTGPETQYFGPGTRLLVL.

This rearrangement joins TRBV19 to TRBJ2-7, with TRBD1 identical over 7 bases. The germline gives CDR1 LNHDA, CDR2 SQIVND (reference sequence). After removal of 5 bases from V and 4 bases from J, the junction contained 8 bases not matched to a gene. The CDR3 consists of 14 residues. CDR3 protein: CASSPRDRGYEQYF. CDR3 nucleotides: TGTGCCAGTAGTCCTCGGGACAGAGGGTACGAGCAGTACTTC.

V gene TRBV11-3 combines with J gene TRBJ2-7, with TRBD1 as a possible D gene (6 bases). The V end was cut by 5 bases, the J end by 10 bases, with 15 bases between. CDR3 length: 12 amino acids. Germline loops: CDR1 SGHNT, CDR2 YENEEA. The CDR3 sequence is CASSAEDRNQYF. CDR3 nucleotide sequence: TGTGCCAGCAGCGCGGAGGACAGAAACCAGTACTTC. Filled out from reference TRBV11-3 and TRBJ2-7, the complete variable domain reads EAGVVQSPRYKIIEKKQPVAFWCNPISGHNTLYWYLQNLGQGPELLIRYENEEAVDDSQLPKDRFSAERLKGVDSTLKIQPAELGDSAVYLCASSAEDRNQYFGPGTRLTVT.

This chain uses TRBV5-6 with TRBJ1-4; 7 bases fit TRBD1. Germline V gene sequence: CDR1 SGHDT, CDR2 YYEEEE. The CDR3 covers 14 residues. The V and J ends lost 5 bases and 8 bases, in that order; junction bases with no gene match: 9. CDR3 region: CASRIDRAGEKLFF. DNA of the CDR3: TGTGCCAGCAGGATCGACAGGGCAGGCGAAAAACTGTTTTTT.

The chain is built from TRBV6-1 and TRBJ2-3; TRBD2 agrees at 9 bases. The germline gives CDR1 MNHNS, CDR2 SASEGT. Trimming cost V 3 bases and J 3 bases; bases outside gene matches: 7. The length of the CDR3 is 16 residues. The CDR3 spells CASSDLRTSVTDTQYF. The CDR3 DNA sequence: TGTGCCAGCAGTGATCTCCGGACTAGCGTTACAGATACGCAGTATTTT.

A few counts support this clone. The chain is built from TRBV5-4 and TRBJ1-2; tentative D call: TRBD1 (6 bases). The CDR3 contains 13 residues. V lost 4 bases, J lost 4 bases, and 11 bases lay in between. The germline V gene has CDR1 SGHNT and CDR2 YYREEE (reference sequence). CDR3 loop: CASSKDSLYGYTF. The DNA of the CDR3 is TGTGCCAGCAGCAAGGACAGCCTCTATGGCTACACCTTC.

This clone was counted only a few times. This chain's CDR3 is CASSSRGSMNTEAFF. In DNA form, the CDR3 reads TGTGCCAGCAGCTCTAGGGGGTCCATGAACACTGAAGCTTTCTTT. V and J are TRBV7-9 and TRBJ1-1, with a possible D match to TRBD1 (6 bases). Per the germline V gene, CDR1 is SEHNR and CDR2 is FQNEAQ (reference sequence). This CDR3 has 15 amino acids. With 4 bases removed from V and 0 bases from J, the gap between germline ends came to 12 bases.

The chain recombines TRBV4-3 with TRBJ2-1; 7 positions match TRBD1. V was pared by 0 bases and J by 10 bases, with 9 bases of the junction left unmatched. Germline-derived CDR1 and CDR2 are LGHNA and YSLEER. The CDR3 spans 15 residues. CDR3 loop: CASSQDNRGSREQFF. The CDR3 DNA reads TGCGCCAGCAGCCAAGACAACAGGGGTTCGAGGGAGCAGTTCTTC.

CDR3 nucleotide sequence: TGTGCCATCAGTGACTGGGGACAGGGTGGGGGCGAAAAACTGTTTTTT. Translating it yields CAISDWGQGGGEKLFF. The chain carries TRBV10-3 and TRBJ1-4; TRBD1 matches at 9 bases. Germline V gene lookup returns CDR1 ENHRY and CDR2 SYGVKD. The V segment lost 3 bases and the J segment 8 bases; nucleotides outside the gene matches: 10. There are 16 residues in the CDR3.

The chain recombines TRBV11-1 with TRBJ2-2; D is perhaps TRBD1 (5 bases). CDR3 length equals 14 residues. The germline V and J ends were trimmed by 3 bases and 7 bases, with 12 bases remaining between them. Germline CDR1 reads SGHAT; CDR2 reads FQDESV (reference sequence). CDR3 sequence: CASSLGAGNGELFF. CDR3 coding DNA: TGTGCCAGCAGCTTGGGCGCAGGGAACGGGGAGCTGTTTTTT.